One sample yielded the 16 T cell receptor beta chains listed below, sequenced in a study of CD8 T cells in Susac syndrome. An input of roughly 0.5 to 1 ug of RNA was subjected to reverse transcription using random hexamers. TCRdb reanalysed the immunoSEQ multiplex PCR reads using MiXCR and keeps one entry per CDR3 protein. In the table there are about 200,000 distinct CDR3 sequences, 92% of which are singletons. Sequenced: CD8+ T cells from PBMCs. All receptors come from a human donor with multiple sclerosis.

The CDR3 spells CAISGGGGEQFF. CDR3 DNA: TGTGCCATCAGTGGAGGGGGAGGGGAGCAGTTCTTC. The rearrangement links TRBV10-3 to TRBJ2-1, with TRBD2 as a possible D gene (7 bases). The CDR3 spans 12 residues. Germline V CDR1 and CDR2: ENHRY, SYGVKD. V was cut by 4 bases and J by 10 bases, with 11 bases left in between.

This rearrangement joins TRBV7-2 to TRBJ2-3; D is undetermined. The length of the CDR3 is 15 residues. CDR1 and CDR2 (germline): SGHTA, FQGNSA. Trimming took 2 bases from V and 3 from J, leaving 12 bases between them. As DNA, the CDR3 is TGTGCCAGCAGCTTATCCACCTGGGCTACAGATACGCAGTATTTT. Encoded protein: CASSLSTWATDTQYF.

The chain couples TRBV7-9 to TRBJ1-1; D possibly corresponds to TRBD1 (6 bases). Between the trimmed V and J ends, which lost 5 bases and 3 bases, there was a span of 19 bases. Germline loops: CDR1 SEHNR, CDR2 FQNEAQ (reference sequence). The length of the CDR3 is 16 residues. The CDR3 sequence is CASSPGQGPGDTEAFF. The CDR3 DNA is TGTGCCAGCAGCCCGGGACAAGGGCCGGGGGACACTGAAGCTTTCTTT.

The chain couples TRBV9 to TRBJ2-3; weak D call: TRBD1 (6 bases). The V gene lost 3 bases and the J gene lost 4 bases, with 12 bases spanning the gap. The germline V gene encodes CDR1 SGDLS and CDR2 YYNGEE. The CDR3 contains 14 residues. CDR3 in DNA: TGTGCCAGCAGCGAGGGGGACATTCCAGATACGCAGTATTTT. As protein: CASSEGDIPDTQYF.

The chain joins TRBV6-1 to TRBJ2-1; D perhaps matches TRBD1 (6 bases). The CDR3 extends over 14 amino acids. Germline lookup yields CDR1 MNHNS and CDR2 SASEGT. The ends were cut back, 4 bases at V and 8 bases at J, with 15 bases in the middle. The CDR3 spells CASSGTGTFDEQFF. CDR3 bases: TGTGCCAGCAGTGGAACAGGGACCTTCGATGAGCAGTTCTTC.

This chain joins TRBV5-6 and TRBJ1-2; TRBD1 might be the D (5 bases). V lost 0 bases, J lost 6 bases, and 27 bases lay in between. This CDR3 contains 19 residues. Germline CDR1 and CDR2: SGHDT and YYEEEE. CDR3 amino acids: CASSLGGGLGGLPGHGYTF. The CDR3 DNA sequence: TGTGCCAGCAGCTTGGGGGGCGGTCTCGGAGGTCTCCCGGGACATGGCTACACCTTC.

The CDR3 reads CAGGGQGYEQYF. The CDR3 DNA sequence: TGTGCCGGGGGAGGCCAGGGCTACGAGCAGTACTTC. The genes are TRBV6-2 or TRBV6-3 and TRBJ2-7; weak D call: TRBD2 (6 bases). The CDR3 runs 12 residues. Germline values: CDR1 MNHEY, CDR2 SVGEGT. The V end was cut by 11 bases, the J end by 3 bases, with 14 bases between.

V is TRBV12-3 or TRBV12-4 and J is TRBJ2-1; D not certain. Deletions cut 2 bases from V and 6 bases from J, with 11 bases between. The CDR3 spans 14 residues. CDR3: CASSLLGKVNEQFF. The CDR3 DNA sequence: TGTGCCAGCAGTTTATTAGGGAAAGTCAATGAGCAGTTCTTC.

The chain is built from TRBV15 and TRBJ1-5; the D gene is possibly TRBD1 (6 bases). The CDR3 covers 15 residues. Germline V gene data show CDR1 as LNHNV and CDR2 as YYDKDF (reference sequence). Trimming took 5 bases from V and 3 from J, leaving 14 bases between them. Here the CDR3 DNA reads TGTGCCACCAGCCCCGAGGGGGGGTTCAATCAGCCCCAGCATTTT. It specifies CATSPEGGFNQPQHF.

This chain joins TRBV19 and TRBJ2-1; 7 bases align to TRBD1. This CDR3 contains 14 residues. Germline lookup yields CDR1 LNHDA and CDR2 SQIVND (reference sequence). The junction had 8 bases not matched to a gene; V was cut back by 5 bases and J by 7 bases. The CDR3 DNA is TGTGCCAGTAGTCCCTACAGGGGAACGAATGAGCAGTTCTTC. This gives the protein CASSPYRGTNEQFF.

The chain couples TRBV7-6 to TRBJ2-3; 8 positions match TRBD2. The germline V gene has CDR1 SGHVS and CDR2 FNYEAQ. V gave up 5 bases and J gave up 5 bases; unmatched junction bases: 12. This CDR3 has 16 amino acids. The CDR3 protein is CASSPSPAGVGDTQYF. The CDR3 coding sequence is TGTGCCAGCAGCCCAAGCCCAGCGGGAGTCGGAGATACGCAGTATTTT.

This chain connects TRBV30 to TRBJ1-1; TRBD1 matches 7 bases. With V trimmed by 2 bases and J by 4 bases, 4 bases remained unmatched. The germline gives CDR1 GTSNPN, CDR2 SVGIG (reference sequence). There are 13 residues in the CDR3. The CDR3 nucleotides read TGTGCCTGGAGTTCCCCAGGGGGCACTGAAGCTTTCTTT. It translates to CAWSSPGGTEAFF.

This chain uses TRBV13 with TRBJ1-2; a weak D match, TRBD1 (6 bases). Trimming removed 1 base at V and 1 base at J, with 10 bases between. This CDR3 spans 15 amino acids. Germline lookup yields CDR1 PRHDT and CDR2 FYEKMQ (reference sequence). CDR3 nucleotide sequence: TGTGCCAGCAGCTTAGAGGGGGAAGATAACTATGGCTACACCTTC. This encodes CASSLEGEDNYGYTF.

CDR3 nucleotides: TGCAGTGCTAGAGGACCGGGACTAGCGGGATACCCGATGAACATTCAGTACTTC. Amino acid sequence: CSARGPGLAGYPMNIQYF. The chain uses TRBV20-1 and TRBJ2-4; 13 bases are a match to TRBD2. Losses at the gene ends were 1 base for V and 7 bases for J; bases not matched to a gene: 13. Germline V lookup: CDR1 DFQATT, CDR2 SNEGSKA (reference sequence). The CDR3 is made up of 18 amino acids.

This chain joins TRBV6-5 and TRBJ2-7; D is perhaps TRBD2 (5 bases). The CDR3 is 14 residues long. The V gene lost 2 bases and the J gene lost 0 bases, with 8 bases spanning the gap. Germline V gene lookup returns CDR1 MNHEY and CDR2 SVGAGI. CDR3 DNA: TGTGCCAGCAGTTACCGCACTAGCTCCTACGAGCAGTACTTC. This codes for CASSYRTSSYEQYF.

CDR3 nucleotide sequence: TGTGCCAGCAGTGCGCTAGCGGGAGGAGAAGATACGCAGTATTTT. This encodes CASSALAGGEDTQYF. The gene calls are TRBV2 and TRBJ2-3; 11 nucleotides line up with TRBD2. The CDR3 length is 15 residues. V lost 4 bases and J lost 5; bases outside the gene matches: 5. CDR1 is SNHLY and CDR2 is FYNNEI in the germline V gene.